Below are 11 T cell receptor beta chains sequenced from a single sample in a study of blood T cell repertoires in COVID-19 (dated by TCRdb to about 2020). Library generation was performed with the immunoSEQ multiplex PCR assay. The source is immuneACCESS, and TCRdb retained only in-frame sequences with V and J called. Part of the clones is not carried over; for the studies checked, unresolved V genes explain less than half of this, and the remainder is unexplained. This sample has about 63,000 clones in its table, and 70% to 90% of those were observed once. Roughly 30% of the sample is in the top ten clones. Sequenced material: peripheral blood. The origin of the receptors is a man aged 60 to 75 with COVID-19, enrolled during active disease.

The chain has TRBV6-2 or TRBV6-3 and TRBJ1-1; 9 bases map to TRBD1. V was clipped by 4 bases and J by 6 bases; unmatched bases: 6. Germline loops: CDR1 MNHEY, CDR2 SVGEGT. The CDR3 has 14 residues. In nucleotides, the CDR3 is TGTGCCAGCAGTTGGACAGGGGCTGGCGCTGAAGCTTTCTTT. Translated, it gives CASSWTGAGAEAFF.

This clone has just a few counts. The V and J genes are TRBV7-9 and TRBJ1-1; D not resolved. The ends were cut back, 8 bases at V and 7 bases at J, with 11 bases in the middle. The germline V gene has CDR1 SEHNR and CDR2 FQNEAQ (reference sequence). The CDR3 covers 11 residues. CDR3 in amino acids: CASQRHGEAFF. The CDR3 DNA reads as TGTGCCAGCCAGCGGCACGGTGAAGCTTTCTTT.

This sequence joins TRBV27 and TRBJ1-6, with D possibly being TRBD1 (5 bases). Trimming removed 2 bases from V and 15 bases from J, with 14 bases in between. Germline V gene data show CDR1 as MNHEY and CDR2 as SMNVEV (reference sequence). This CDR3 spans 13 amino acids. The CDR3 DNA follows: TGTGCCAGCAGTTTAAAGGGGTTGTGGGGCCTCCACTTT. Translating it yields CASSLKGLWGLHF.

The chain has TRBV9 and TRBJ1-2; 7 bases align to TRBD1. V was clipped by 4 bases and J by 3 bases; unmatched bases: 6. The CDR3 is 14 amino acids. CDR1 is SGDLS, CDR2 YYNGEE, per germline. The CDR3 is CASSTRQGHYGYTF. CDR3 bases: TGTGCCAGCAGCACACGACAGGGCCACTATGGCTACACCTTC.

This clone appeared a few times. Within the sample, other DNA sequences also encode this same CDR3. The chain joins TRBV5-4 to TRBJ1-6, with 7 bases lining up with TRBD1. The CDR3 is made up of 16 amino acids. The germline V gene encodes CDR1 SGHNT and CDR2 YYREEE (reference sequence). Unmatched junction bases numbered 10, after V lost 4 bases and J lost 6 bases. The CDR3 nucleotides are TGTGCCAGCAGCCCCGGACGGGGACAGCTTAATTCACCCCTCCACTTT. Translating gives CASSPGRGQLNSPLHF.

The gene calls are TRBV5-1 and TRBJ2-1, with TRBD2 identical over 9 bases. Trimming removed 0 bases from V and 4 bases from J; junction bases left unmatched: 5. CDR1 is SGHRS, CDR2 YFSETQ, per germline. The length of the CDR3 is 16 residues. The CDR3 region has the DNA TGCGCCAGCAGCTTGGGGCGGGGGGGCTCTTACAATGAGCAGTTCTTC. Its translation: CASSLGRGGSYNEQFF.

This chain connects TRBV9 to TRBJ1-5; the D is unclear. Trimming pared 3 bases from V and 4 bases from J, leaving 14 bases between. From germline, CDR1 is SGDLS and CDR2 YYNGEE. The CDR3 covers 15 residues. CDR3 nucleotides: TGTGCCAGCAGCGCCGACGGGGTCGGGAATCAGCCCCAGCATTTT. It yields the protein CASSADGVGNQPQHF.

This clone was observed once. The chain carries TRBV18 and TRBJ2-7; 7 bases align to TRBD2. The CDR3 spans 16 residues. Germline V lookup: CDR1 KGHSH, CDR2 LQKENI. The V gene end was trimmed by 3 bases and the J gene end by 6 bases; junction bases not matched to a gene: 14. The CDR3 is CASSPSLNPGGSEQYF. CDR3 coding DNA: TGTGCCAGCTCACCTAGCCTCAACCCGGGGGGTAGCGAGCAGTACTTC.

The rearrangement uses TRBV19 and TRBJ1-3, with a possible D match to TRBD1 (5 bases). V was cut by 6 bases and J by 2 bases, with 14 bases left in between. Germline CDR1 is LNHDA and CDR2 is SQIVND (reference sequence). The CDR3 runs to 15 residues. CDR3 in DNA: TGTGCCAGTAGCCCCTTTGGGGGGGCTGGAAACACCATATATTTT. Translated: CASSPFGGAGNTIYF.

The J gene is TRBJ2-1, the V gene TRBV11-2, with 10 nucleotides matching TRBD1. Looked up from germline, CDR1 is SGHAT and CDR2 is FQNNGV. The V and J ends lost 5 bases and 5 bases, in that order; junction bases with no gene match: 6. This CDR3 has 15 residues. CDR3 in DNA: TGTGCCAGCAGCGCCGGGACAGGGGTGCACAATGAGCAGTTCTTC. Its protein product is CASSAGTGVHNEQFF.

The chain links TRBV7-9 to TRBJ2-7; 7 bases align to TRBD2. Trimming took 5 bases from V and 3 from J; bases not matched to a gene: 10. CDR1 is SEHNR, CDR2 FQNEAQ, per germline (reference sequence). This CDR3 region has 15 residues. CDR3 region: CASSPGGGVLYEQYF. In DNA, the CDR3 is TGTGCCAGCAGCCCCGGTGGGGGGGTACTCTACGAGCAGTACTTC.